One sample yielded the 30 T cell receptor beta chains listed below, sequenced in a study of post-analysis software for immune sequencing data. Their antigen targets remain unknown. Unique molecular identifiers were carried by the TCR beta cDNA libraries. TCRdb re-called the PCR reads through MiXCR, storing one row per CDR3 protein. The profile shows fewer than 850,000 distinct CDR3 sequences, around 27% of them singletons. Study-wide findings and caveats: Patients carried roughly five TRBV segments more frequently than controls did, and TRBV5-6, TRBV5-1 and TRBV20-1 were among them.

Sequenced sample: blood. These receptors were obtained from a girl aged 5 to 17 with multiple sclerosis.

The gene calls are TRBV14 and TRBJ2-7; no definite D call. This CDR3 spans 15 amino acids. Trimming cost V 0 bases and J 3 bases, with 12 bases left between them. Germline V gene sequence: CDR1 SGHDN, CDR2 FVKESK. This chain's CDR3 is CASSQDPLLRYEQYF. DNA of the CDR3: TGTGCCAGCAGCCAAGATCCCCTACTACGCTACGAGCAGTACTTC.

This clonotype was observed a few times. The rearrangement uses TRBV5-5 and TRBJ1-4; D might be TRBD1 (6 bases). CDR1 and CDR2 (germline): SGHKS, YYEKEE (reference sequence). V gave up 0 bases and J gave up 7 bases, with 13 bases separating them. There are 15 residues in the CDR3. The CDR3, as DNA: TGTGCCAGCAGCTTGGAAGGAGGGGGTGGTGAAAAACTGTTTTTT. As protein: CASSLEGGGGEKLFF. Combining the CDR3 with reference TRBV5-5 and TRBJ1-4 gives the whole variable domain DAGVTQSPTHLIKTRGQQVTLRCSPISGHKSVSWYQQVLGQGPQFIFQYYEKEERGRGNFPDRFSARQFPNYSSELNVNALLLGDSALYLCASSLEGGGGEKLFFGSGTQLSVL.

The V call is TRBV5-1, the J call TRBJ2-1; D tentatively fits TRBD1 or TRBD2 (6 bases each). This CDR3 is built from 17 residues. The germline CDR1 and CDR2 sequences are SGHRS and YFSETQ. The V and J ends lost 0 bases and 2 bases respectively, with 15 bases between them. In DNA, the CDR3 is TGCGCCAGCAGCTTGGGGCTTCGGGGGCTCACCTACAATGAGCAGTTCTTC. Translation: CASSLGLRGLTYNEQFF.

The chain combines TRBV11-2 with TRBJ2-3, with D possibly being TRBD2 (6 bases). Germline values: CDR1 SGHAT, CDR2 FQNNGV. Trimming removed 5 bases at V and 0 bases at J, with 12 bases between. This CDR3 is 15 amino acids long. CDR3: CASSLNSGSTDTQYF. In nucleotides, the CDR3 is TGTGCCAGCAGCCTCAATAGCGGAAGCACAGATACGCAGTATTTT. The full variable domain, rest sourced from reference TRBV11-2 and TRBJ2-3, is EAGVAQSPRYKIIEKRQSVAFWCNPISGHATLYWYQQILGQGPKLLIQFQNNGVVDDSQLPKDRFSAERLKGVDSTLKIQPAKLEDSAVYLCASSLNSGSTDTQYFGPGTRLTVL.

Note on this clonotype: At one end the junction does not follow the germline gene, possibly because of a read error. The genes are TRBV6-1 and TRBJ2-1; TRBD2 aligns across 8 bases. Germline V gives CDR1 MNHNS, CDR2 SASEGT. The CDR3 is 15 residues long. CDR3: CASRNSGTVHNEQFF. In DNA, the CDR3 is TGTGCCAGCAGAAATAGCGGGACCGTGCACAACGAGCAGTTCTTC.

The J gene is TRBJ2-3, the V gene TRBV2, with 8 bases lining up with TRBD2. CDR1 is SNHLY, CDR2 FYNNEI, per germline. The CDR3 is 14 amino acids. Trimming cost V 6 bases and J 2 bases; bases outside gene matches: 4. The CDR3 loop reads CASRPGLATDTQYF. The CDR3 bases are TGTGCCAGCAGGCCCGGACTAGCCACAGATACGCAGTATTTT. The full variable domain, rest sourced from reference TRBV2 and TRBJ2-3, is EPEVTQTPSHQVTQMGQEVILRCVPISNHLYFYWYRQILGQKVEFLVSFYNNEISEKSEIFDDQFSVERPDGSNFTLKIRSTKLEDSAMYFCASRPGLATDTQYFGPGTRLTVL.

The rearrangement links TRBV29-1 to TRBJ2-5, with D maybe TRBD2 (5 bases). With 5 bases removed from V and 11 bases from J, the gap between germline ends came to 21 bases. Germline CDR1 SQVTM, CDR2 ANQGSEA. The CDR3 is made up of 13 amino acids. DNA of the CDR3: TGCAGCGTTAACAGACTTTCGGCGGGTGAGCAGTACTTC. Translated, it gives CSVNRLSAGEQYF.

This clonotype was recorded at least ten times. The chain is built from TRBV29-1 and TRBJ2-7; D may be TRBD2 (6 bases). The V end lost 5 bases, the J end lost 0 bases, and 14 bases lay between the germline ends. Germline V gene lookup returns CDR1 SQVTM and CDR2 ANQGSEA. The CDR3 sequence is 14 residues long. The CDR3 region is CSVRRRESSYEQYF. The CDR3 DNA sequence: TGCAGCGTTAGGCGGAGGGAAAGCTCCTACGAGCAGTACTTC.

This clonotype was seen only a few times. This chain joins TRBV6-2 or TRBV6-3 and TRBJ2-5, with D possibly matching TRBD1 (6 bases). Germline V gene data show CDR1 as MNHEY and CDR2 as SVGEGT. This CDR3 has 14 amino acids. Trimming shortened V by 2 bases and J by 2 bases, and 9 bases separated the two germline ends. CDR3 coding DNA: TGTGCCAGCAGTTACCGGGACATACAAGAGACCCAGTACTTC. Its protein is CASSYRDIQETQYF.

This clonotype occurred a few times. The chain is built from TRBV20-1 and TRBJ1-2, with D possibly TRBD1 on 5 matching bases. V lost 7 bases and J 7 bases, leaving 16 bases between the germline ends. CDR3 size: 12 residues. Germline V gives CDR1 DFQATT, CDR2 SNEGSKA (reference sequence). The CDR3 DNA sequence: TGCAGTGTCTCATCCTGGGGGTCTGGCTACACCTTC. Translating gives CSVSSWGSGYTF.

The CDR3 sequence: CASSIRAGAETQYF. CDR3 nucleotide sequence: TGTGCCAGCAGTATTAGGGCAGGCGCGGAGACCCAGTACTTC. This chain links TRBV28 with TRBJ2-5; D is unresolved. The CDR3 extends over 14 amino acids. V lost 5 bases and J 5 bases, leaving 15 bases between the germline ends. CDR1 and CDR2 from the germline V gene are MDHEN and SYDVKM.

This clonotype was seen a single time. The V call is TRBV12-3 or TRBV12-4, the J call TRBJ2-2; D is possibly TRBD1 or TRBD2 (5 bases each). There are 14 residues in the CDR3. Trimming took off 5 bases at V and 5 bases at J, with 12 bases between the two ends. The DNA of the CDR3 is TGTGCCAGCAGTGCGCAGGGAGCAACCGGGGAGCTGTTTTTT. Protein product: CASSAQGATGELFF.

The genes are TRBV29-1 and TRBJ2-5; either TRBD1 or TRBD2 may fit D (6 bases each). The DNA end is a closer match to TRBJ2-7, so the J assignment may be wrong. CDR3 length: 15 residues. Germline V gene data show CDR1 as SQVTM and CDR2 as ANQGSEA. The DNA for the CDR3 is TGCAGCGTTGTGTCGGTAGCCGGGGGCCCCTACGAGCAGTACTTC. Protein: CSVVSVAGGPYEQYF.

The chain employs TRBV18 and TRBJ2-7, with 10 positions matching TRBD2. This CDR3 region has 17 residues. V lost 3 bases to trimming and J lost 3 bases; unmatched junction nucleotides: 11. Germline values: CDR1 KGHSH, CDR2 LQKENI. In nucleotides, the CDR3 is TGTGCCAGCTCACCGGGGACTAGCGCGAGGTTTGTCTACGAGCAGTACTTC. Encoded protein: CASSPGTSARFVYEQYF.

A few counts support this clonotype. This chain connects TRBV18 to TRBJ1-2; no clear D. The V and J ends lost 2 bases and 0 bases respectively, with 10 bases between them. Germline loops: CDR1 KGHSH, CDR2 LQKENI. The CDR3 spans 15 residues. The CDR3 spells CASSPEPDTNYGYTF. DNA for the CDR3: TGTGCCAGCTCACCAGAACCAGACACTAACTATGGCTACACCTTC.

The rearrangement uses TRBV29-1 and TRBJ2-2; TRBD1 is a possible D gene (5 bases). CDR1 is SQVTM and CDR2 is ANQGSEA in the germline V gene. The CDR3 has 15 amino acids. V was trimmed by 2 bases and J by 2 bases, leaving 12 bases between them. The CDR3 loop is CSVENGRENTGELFF. The CDR3 DNA reads TGCAGCGTTGAAAACGGCAGGGAAAACACCGGGGAGCTGTTTTTT.

The rearrangement uses TRBV4-3 and TRBJ2-7, with D possibly TRBD2 on 6 matching bases. CDR1 and CDR2 from the germline V gene are LGHNA and YSLEER. There are 15 residues in the CDR3. Between the trimmed V and J ends, which lost 1 base and 3 bases, there was a span of 13 bases. The CDR3, as DNA: TGCGCCAGCAGCCAAGTGGGCGGGGCCGGCTACGAGCAGTACTTC. This translates into CASSQVGGAGYEQYF.

This chain joins TRBV25-1 and TRBJ1-1; D is unclear. Germline assignment: CDR1 MGHDK and CDR2 SYGVNS. V lost 3 bases, J lost 10 bases, and 12 bases lay in between. CDR3 length equals 12 residues. The CDR3 DNA is TGTGCCAGCAGTGATTACAGCTCTGGAGCTTTCTTT. It codes for CASSDYSSGAFF.

The chain combines TRBV5-5 with TRBJ1-6; D call uncertain. V lost 4 bases, J lost 2 bases, and 16 bases lay in between. Per germline, CDR1 SGHKS and CDR2 YYEKEE (reference sequence). The CDR3 sequence is 17 residues long. DNA for the CDR3: TGTGCCAGCAGCCGACGCCAGGCGAGCGCCTATAATTCACCCCTCCACTTT. Translation gives CASSRRQASAYNSPLHF.

This clonotype was picked up a small number of times. The rearrangement links TRBV10-3 to TRBJ2-1, with 8 bases matching TRBD1. The CDR3 has 14 residues. With 4 bases clipped from V and 4 bases from J, the junction kept 3 bases outside the gene matches. In germline, CDR1 is ENHRY, CDR2 SYGVKD. The CDR3 DNA reads TGTGCCATCAGTGGGGGGGACAGGTACAATGAGCAGTTCTTC. This sequence encodes CAISGGDRYNEQFF.

This clonotype was recorded a few times. This rearrangement joins TRBV3-1 to TRBJ2-5; TRBD2 matches at 7 bases. The CDR3 runs 14 residues. Germline V gene sequence: CDR1 LGHDT, CDR2 YNNKEL (reference sequence). V lost 1 base and J lost 4; bases outside the gene matches: 3. DNA of the CDR3: TGTGCCAGCAGCCAAGGACCGGGAGGAGAGACCCAGTACTTC. Protein: CASSQGPGGETQYF.

The chain has TRBV27 and TRBJ1-5; 7 bases match TRBD1. V lost 6 bases, J lost 5 bases, and 7 bases stayed unmatched. This CDR3 has 14 residues. Per the germline V gene, CDR1 is MNHEY and CDR2 is SMNVEV (reference sequence). The CDR3 DNA is TGTGCCAGCAGACATAGACAGGGCTATCAGCCCCAGCATTTT. Translation gives CASRHRQGYQPQHF.

The V call is TRBV28, the J call TRBJ2-5; 7 positions agree with TRBD2. The closer fit of TRBJ2-7 to the DNA end suggests the J call may be wrong. CDR3 length equals 12 residues. CDR1 is MDHEN, CDR2 SYDVKM, per germline. The CDR3 DNA sequence: TGTGCCAGCAGTGGAGCGGGGTACGAGCAGTACTTC. Encoded protein: CASSGAGYEQYF.

This clonotype was counted only a few times. The chain employs TRBV28 and TRBJ1-4; 8 bases map to TRBD1. Germline CDR1 reads MDHEN; CDR2 reads SYDVKM. The CDR3 spans 15 residues. V gave up 2 bases and J gave up 3 bases; unmatched junction bases: 2. The CDR3 sequence is CASSLEGQANEKLFF. The DNA of the CDR3 is TGTGCCAGCAGTTTAGAGGGACAGGCTAATGAAAAACTGTTTTTT.

The rearrangement uses TRBV28 and TRBJ2-7, with 11 bases matching TRBD1. The V gene's germline CDR1 is MDHEN and CDR2 SYDVKM. V dropped 5 bases and J dropped 6; count of bases not matched to a gene: 6. This CDR3 comprises 14 residues. In DNA, the CDR3 is TGTGCCAGCAGTCCGGGACAGGGGGTCCGCGAGCAGTACTTC. This sequence encodes CASSPGQGVREQYF.

This clonotype was counted only a few times. The V gene is TRBV6-5, the J gene TRBJ2-1, with 9 bases fitting TRBD1. After removal of 0 bases from V and 4 bases from J, the junction contained 4 bases not matched to a gene. Germline V gene lookup returns CDR1 MNHEY and CDR2 SVGAGI. The CDR3 sequence is 16 residues long. This CDR3 is CASSYSWTGAYNEQFF. The CDR3 region has the DNA TGTGCCAGCAGTTACTCTTGGACAGGGGCATACAATGAGCAGTTCTTC.

This clonotype appeared once. Given a much more abundant clone one base away, this may be a read error. The V and J genes are TRBV7-9 and TRBJ2-4; weak D call: TRBD2 (5 bases). The CDR3 is 14 residues long. In germline, CDR1 is SEHNR, CDR2 FQNEAQ (reference sequence). Trimming cost V 4 bases and J 0 bases, with 7 bases left between them. CDR3 loop: CASSSEGAKNIQYF. The CDR3, as DNA: TGTGCCAGCAGCTCCGAGGGAGCCAAAAACATTCAGTACTTC. Full variable domain (missing parts from reference TRBV7-9 and TRBJ2-4): DTGVSQNPRHKITKRGQNVTFRCDPISEHNRLYWYRQTLGQGPEFLTYFQNEAQLEKSRLLSDRFSAERPKGSFSTLEIQRTEQGDSAMYLCASSSEGAKNIQYFGAGTRLSVL.

This clonotype appeared a few times. The gene calls are TRBV29-1 and TRBJ2-1, with 10 bases identical to TRBD2. The trim removed 1 base at V and 8 bases at J, leaving 11 bases unmatched. Per the germline V gene, CDR1 is SQVTM and CDR2 is ANQGSEA. The CDR3 is 16 residues long. This CDR3 is CSVEGLVAGGSYEQFF. The CDR3 bases are TGCAGCGTTGAAGGGTTAGTAGCGGGAGGTTCATATGAGCAGTTCTTC.

This chain joins TRBV15 and TRBJ2-3; the match to TRBD2 covers 10 bases. With 4 bases clipped from V and 1 base from J, the junction kept 8 bases outside the gene matches. The CDR3 has 17 amino acids. The germline V gene encodes CDR1 LNHNV and CDR2 YYDKDF (reference sequence). CDR3 sequence (DNA): TGTGCCACCAGCATTTGGAGGACTAGCGGCCGCACAGATACGCAGTATTTT. As protein: CATSIWRTSGRTDTQYF.

This clonotype was observed a few times. The chain recombines TRBV20-1 with TRBJ2-3; a possible D gene is TRBD1 (5 bases). The CDR3 contains 15 residues. V lost 3 bases and J 4 bases, leaving 17 bases between the germline ends. The germline CDR1 and CDR2 sequences are DFQATT and SNEGSKA (reference sequence). The CDR3 region is CSARIPLGPADTQYF. CDR3 in DNA: TGCAGTGCTAGGATCCCCCTGGGGCCCGCAGATACGCAGTATTTT.